This T cell receptor beta chain was recorded in a study of high-grade serous ovarian cancer treatment subgroups (dated by TCRdb to the early 2020s). For the wider study: On average, each sample produced more than 14,000 sequencing reads and approximately 8,100 unique TCR beta rearrangements. A cohort of some 30 patients was included: roughly 10 with no residual disease after primary surgery (R0), roughly 10 who were excellent NACT responders, and roughly 10 who were poor NACT responders. TCR beta repertoires were profiled in patients with high-grade serous ovarian cancer who were grouped, under a laparoscopic triage algorithm, by complete gross resection or by neoadjuvant chemotherapy response. One primary tumor sample and two metastatic tumor samples were collected from each patient, for a total of 90 or so samples.

General conclusions and limits of the study: TCR clonal relatedness showed a positive correlation with neoantigen level and a trend toward positive correlation with copy number variation and mutation load from whole-genome sequencing. Bulk tumor TCR sequencing lacked spatial information, limiting insight into HGSC tumor complexity and diversity. TCR repertoire analyses focused on CDR3; CDR1 and CDR2 were not analyzed. Repertoire similarity between tumors from the same patient ranged from about 0.095 to 0.85, while tumors from different patients showed almost no similarity.

Concerning this clone itself: Its antigen is unknown. Base qualities are not at hand, and no much larger clone is one base apart.

CDR1 SEHNR and CDR2 FQNEAQ are derived from the germline V gene (reference sequence). The CDR3 goes from the cysteine to the phenylalanine over 14 residues. Of all the DNA, just the CDR3 is kept, 42 bases in frame from base 1. The junction shows trimming of 5 bases on V and 2 bases on J, plus 11 bases between the germline ends. The 90 tumor samples were subjected to high-throughput TCR profiling using ImmunoSEQ. For the original study's pipeline: The repertoire diversity metrics included richness (unique productive sequences), clonality, evenness and relatedness, and the Bhattacharyya coefficient was used to measure similarity between samples. A sensitivity analysis that removed TCRs with fewer than two reads produced consistent conclusions. TCRdb retrieved this table from immuneACCESS and kept in-frame rearrangements only. Not all clones are present; in checked studies, unresolved V genes account for under half, and no reason is known for the remainder. The V and J calls and the clone size are those of that table, but D and trimming were determined from the DNA. The sample data list around 8,000 clones, and approximately 84% of these were observed just once. The ten biggest clones cover roughly 12% of the sample.

Tumor samples were collected prior to definitive surgery or chemotherapy. Genomic DNA extraction was performed by the MD Anderson Biospecimen Extraction Resource, and TCR sequencing was carried out by the MD Anderson Cancer Genomics Laboratory. The sequenced sample was tumor tissue. The sequence joins TRBV7-9 to TRBJ2-3, with no confidently assigned D gene. This receptor was obtained from a human donor with high-grade serous ovarian cancer. The CDR3 region: CASSPHRDTDTQYF. The base sequence is TGTGCCAGCAGCCCGCATCGAGACACAGATACGCAGTATTTT.